This T cell receptor (beta chain) was profiled in a study of blood T cell repertoires in COVID-19. Study context: Italy, Spain and the United States were the sources of the convalescent and acute COVID-19 samples.

As processed by the authors: Quantification of nucleated cells was approximated via reference gene primer amplification. TCRdb's table, derived via immunoSEQ multiplex PCR, lists solely in-frame clones and lacks some. V and J calls and clone size are copied from that table; D and trimming were computed from the DNA. This sample carries some 90,000 clones, 70% to 85% of them seen once, and the ten largest clones take roughly 25%. Trimming took 4 bases from V and 7 from J; bases not matched to a gene: 12. Germline CDR1 SGHRS, CDR2 YFSETQ. This CDR3 has 15 amino acids. This clone was picked up one time. This clonotype was obtained from a woman aged 60-75 years in a cohort sampled during active or convalescent COVID-19. The V and J genes are TRBV5-1 and TRBJ2-7; 9 bases agree with TRBD2. Sample: peripheral blood. The CDR3 DNA follows: TGCGCCAGCAGCACCTCTAGCGGGGCGACGGGGGAGCAGTACTTC. Protein product: CASSTSSGATGEQYF.